This is a list of T cell receptor beta chains from one sample in a study of blood T cell repertoires in COVID-19. Measured with immunoSEQ multiplex PCR; TCRdb has only the in-frame clones, and not every one. The sample yields about 220,000 clones, about 83% seen once. Specimen: PBMCs or T cells enriched from blood (not recorded which). These receptors originate from a woman between 35 and 50 years old who had recovered from COVID-19. CDR3s include the opening cysteine and the closing phenylalanine or tryptophan. Fields, in order: D gene, V gene, clone size, J gene, CDR3 DNA, CDR3 protein. A D gene is named only where the DNA matches it firmly. A clone size is listed for some rows: how often the clone was seen (once, few, many), or a class if it is expanded.

.	TRBV5-1	.	TRBJ2-7	TGCGCCAGCAGCGGGGCGGAGGAGCAGTACTTC	CASSGAEEQYF
.	TRBV4-1	.	TRBJ2-7	TGCGCCAGCAGCCAAGATCATTTGCGGTCCCCCTACGAGCAGTACTTC	CASSQDHLRSPYEQYF
TRBD1	TRBV7-9	.	TRBJ2-3	TGTGCCAGCAGCCCCGGGACAGGGGAGGTCGCAGATACGCAGTATTTT	CASSPGTGEVADTQYF
TRBD2	TRBV5-5	.	TRBJ2-1	TGTGCCAGCAGCTTGACCGCGACTAGCGGTGAGCAGTTCTTC	CASSLTATSGEQFF
.	TRBV29-1	.	TRBJ2-2	TGCAGCGTTTTGAAGCGCGGGGAGCTGTTTTTT	CSVLKRGELFF
.	TRBV27	few	TRBJ2-3	TGTGCCAGCAGTTTATCGCCGGGGTACACAGATACGCAGTATTTT	CASSLSPGYTDTQYF
.	TRBV20-1	once	TRBJ1-1	TGCAGTGCTCCAGAAACAACTGAAGCTTTCTTT	CSAPETTEAFF
.	TRBV12-3/TRBV12-4	.	TRBJ2-3	TGTGCCACCGGGGAAAGGATCGATACGCAGTATTTT	CATGERIDTQYF
.	TRBV3-1/TRBV3-2	.	TRBJ2-2	TGTGCCAGCAGCCAAGTTAGGAGCACCGGGGAGCTGTTTTTT	CASSQVRSTGELFF
TRBD1	TRBV2	few	TRBJ2-3	TGTGCCAGCAGGGGGACAGGGTCAAGCACAGATACGCAGTATTTT	CASRGTGSSTDTQYF
.	TRBV11-2	.	TRBJ2-4	TGTGCCAGCAGCCTCGGGGGTCCCACTAGAAACATTCAGTACTTC	CASSLGGPTRNIQYF
.	TRBV6-2/TRBV6-3	.	TRBJ2-2	TGTGCCAGCAGTGACAGGAGCGACAACACCGGGGAGCTGTTTTTT	CASSDRSDNTGELFF
.	TRBV7-9	.	TRBJ1-1	TGTGCCAGCAGCCCGCCGACTTGGACGGGGGATCAAGCTTTCTTT	CASSPPTWTGDQAFF
TRBD1	TRBV13	.	TRBJ2-1	TGTGCCAGCAGCTTCGCTGGGAGACAGGGGCCCTTCAATGAGCAGTTCTTC	CASSFAGRQGPFNEQFF
.	TRBV12-3/TRBV12-4	.	TRBJ2-5	TGTGCCAGCAGTTTTCCCAGGCAAGAGACCCAGTACTTC	CASSFPRQETQYF
.	TRBV2	.	TRBJ2-4	TGTGCCAGCAGTGAAAGGGGGGGGAGGACCAAAAACATTCAGTACTTC	CASSERGGRTKNIQYF
.	TRBV28	.	TRBJ1-5	TGTGCCAGCAGTTGGGGGGGCAATCAGCCCCAGCATTTT	CASSWGGNQPQHF
TRBD1	TRBV11-3	few	TRBJ1-6	TGTGCCAGCAGCTCGGGGACAGGGGATGGTAATTCACCCCTCCACTTT	CASSSGTGDGNSPLHF
.	TRBV10-1	.	TRBJ1-1	TGCGCCAGCAGTGAGACGAGATCTTTCGAGGAAGCTTTCTTT	CASSETRSFEEAFF
.	TRBV11-3	.	TRBJ1-1	TGTGCCAGCAGCCAATTCACAGGGTTCATGAACACTGAAGCTTTCTTT	CASSQFTGFMNTEAFF
.	TRBV5-1	.	TRBJ1-1	TGCGCCAGCAGCTCCCTCACAGGCGGGAACACTGAAGCTTTCTTT	CASSSLTGGNTEAFF
TRBD1	TRBV28	.	TRBJ2-5	TGTGCCAGCAGTCCGACAGGGGGCGATTGGGAGACCCAGTACTTC	CASSPTGGDWETQYF
.	TRBV2	.	TRBJ1-2	TGTGCCAGCAGAGGCAGAGGGGGCTATGGCTACACCTTC	CASRGRGGYGYTF
.	TRBV7-8	.	TRBJ2-1	TGTGCCAGCAGCCCAATAAGGGGGTCCAATGAGCAGTTCTTC	CASSPIRGSNEQFF
TRBD1	TRBV10-1	.	TRBJ1-2	TGCGCCAGCAGTGATCCGGGACAGGGGTTCTATGGCTACACCTTC	CASSDPGQGFYGYTF
TRBD1	TRBV19	.	TRBJ1-3	TGTGCCAGTAGTATCCGGGACAGGTTGGGAGACACCATATATTTT	CASSIRDRLGDTIYF
TRBD1	TRBV18	.	TRBJ2-2	TGTGCCAGCTCTAGGCTCCGGGACAGGAACACCGGGGAGCTGTTTTTT	CASSRLRDRNTGELFF
.	TRBV19	.	TRBJ1-2	TGTGCCAGTAGTAGCGCTCCGACAGCTTTCTATGGCTACACCTTC	CASSSAPTAFYGYTF
.	TRBV2	.	TRBJ1-1	TGTGCCAGCAGTGTTGAGGTGAACACTGAAGCTTTCTTT	CASSVEVNTEAFF
TRBD2	TRBV10-3	.	TRBJ2-7	TGTGCCATCAGTGAGAATCGGCGGGGACTAGCGGGGGACTACGCCTACGAGCAGTACTTC	CAISENRRGLAGDYAYEQYF
.	TRBV27	.	TRBJ1-6	TGTGCCAGCAGTTCCCTCTATAATTCACCCCTCCACTTT	CASSSLYNSPLHF
TRBD2	TRBV3-1/TRBV3-2	once	TRBJ2-2	TGTGCCAGCAGCCCGCGACGGACTAGTTCCGGGGAGCTGTTTTTT	CASSPRRTSSGELFF
TRBD2	TRBV5-1	.	TRBJ2-1	TGCGCCAGCAGCTTGGATGCACTAGCGGCCGAGCAGTTCTTC	CASSLDALAAEQFF
TRBD1	TRBV2	.	TRBJ2-1	TGTGCCAGCAGGAGGGAACAGGGGGGTAATGAGCAGTTCTTC	CASRREQGGNEQFF
TRBD2	TRBV24-1	.	TRBJ2-5	TGTGCCACCGCGCGGGGACTAGCGGGAGGGCTTGAGACCCAGTACTTC	CATARGLAGGLETQYF
TRBD1	TRBV28	.	TRBJ2-7	TGTGCCGCCGGGACAGGGGGTTACTTGCAGTACTTC	CAAGTGGYLQYF
TRBD2	TRBV6-5	.	TRBJ2-4	TGTGCCAGCAGTTCCACTAGCGGGAGCTGGGGCATTCAGTACTTC	CASSSTSGSWGIQYF
.	TRBV10-2	.	TRBJ1-1	TGCGCCAGCAGTGAGGGATTAGGGGCTGAAGCTTTCTTT	CASSEGLGAEAFF
.	TRBV12-3/TRBV12-4	.	TRBJ2-2	TGTGCCAGCAGGGAGGGGTCCGGGGAGCTGTTTTTT	CASREGSGELFF
TRBD1	TRBV6-1	.	TRBJ2-5	TGTGCCAGCAGTGAGACAGGGGCGGGAGAGACCCAGTACTTC	CASSETGAGETQYF
.	TRBV27	.	TRBJ1-1	TGTGCCAGCAGTGACGGCGGGGTTGGCACTGAAGCTTTCTTT	CASSDGGVGTEAFF
TRBD2	TRBV5-1	.	TRBJ2-3	TGCGCCAGCAGCTTGGATGGACTAGCGACGGATACGCAGTATTTT	CASSLDGLATDTQYF
TRBD1	TRBV30	.	TRBJ1-5	TGTGCCTGGAGTGGGGACAGGGGTAATCAGCCCCAGCATTTT	CAWSGDRGNQPQHF
.	TRBV15	.	TRBJ2-5	TGTGCCACCTCAGCGGAGTGGCAAGAGACCCAGTACTTC	CATSAEWQETQYF
.	TRBV7-2	.	TRBJ1-2	TGTGCCAGCAGCACTCCGGGAACGGGACACAGGTATGGCTACACCTTC	CASSTPGTGHRYGYTF
.	TRBV29-1	.	TRBJ2-1	TGCAGCGTTGAAGGACGGGAATATGAGCAGTTCTTC	CSVEGREYEQFF
TRBD1	TRBV2	.	TRBJ1-1	TGTGCCAGCGAACAGGGGGGTGGGAACACTGAAGCTTTCTTT	CASEQGGGNTEAFF